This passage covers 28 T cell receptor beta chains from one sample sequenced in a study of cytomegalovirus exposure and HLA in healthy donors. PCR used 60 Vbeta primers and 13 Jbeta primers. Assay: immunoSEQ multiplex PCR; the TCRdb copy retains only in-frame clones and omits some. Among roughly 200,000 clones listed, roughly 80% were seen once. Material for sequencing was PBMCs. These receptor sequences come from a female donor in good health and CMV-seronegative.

Here the CDR3 DNA reads TGTGCCAGCTCACAATCTTCTATGGGGGCGAAAGATACGCAGTATTTT. It specifies CASSQSSMGAKDTQYF. This chain connects TRBV18 to TRBJ2-3, with D maybe TRBD1 (6 bases). The germline V gene encodes CDR1 KGHSH and CDR2 LQKENI. CDR3 length: 16 amino acids. V was trimmed by 4 bases and J by 5 bases, leaving 19 bases between them.

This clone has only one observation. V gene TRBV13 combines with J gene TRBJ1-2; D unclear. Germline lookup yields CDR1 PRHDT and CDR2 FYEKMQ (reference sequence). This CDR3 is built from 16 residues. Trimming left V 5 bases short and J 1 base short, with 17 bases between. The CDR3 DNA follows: TGTGCCAGCAGCCCGAGAGGTAGCCACTTTAACTATGGCTACACCTTC. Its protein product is CASSPRGSHFNYGYTF.

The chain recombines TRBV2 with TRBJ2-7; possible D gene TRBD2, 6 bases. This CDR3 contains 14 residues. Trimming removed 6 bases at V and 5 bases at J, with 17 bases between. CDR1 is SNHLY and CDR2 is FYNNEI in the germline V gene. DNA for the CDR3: TGTGCCAGCAGGACCGGGACTCGGGACGACGAGCAGTACTTC. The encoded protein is CASRTGTRDDEQYF. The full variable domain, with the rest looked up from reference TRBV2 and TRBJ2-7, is EPEVTQTPSHQVTQMGQEVILRCVPISNHLYFYWYRQILGQKVEFLVSFYNNEISEKSEIFDDQFSVERPDGSNFTLKIRSTKLEDSAMYFCASRTGTRDDEQYFGPGTRLTVT.

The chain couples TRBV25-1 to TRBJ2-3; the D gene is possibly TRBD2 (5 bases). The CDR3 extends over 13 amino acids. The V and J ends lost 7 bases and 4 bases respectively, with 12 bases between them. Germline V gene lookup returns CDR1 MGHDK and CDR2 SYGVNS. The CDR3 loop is CASKGGSADTQYF. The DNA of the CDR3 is TGTGCCAGCAAGGGCGGTAGCGCAGATACGCAGTATTTT.

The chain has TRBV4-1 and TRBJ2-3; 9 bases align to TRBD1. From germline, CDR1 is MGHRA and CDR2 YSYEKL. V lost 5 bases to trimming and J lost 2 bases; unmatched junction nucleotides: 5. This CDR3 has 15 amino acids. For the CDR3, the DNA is TGCGCCAGCAGCGCGGGACAGGGTCCCACAGATACGCAGTATTTT. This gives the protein CASSAGQGPTDTQYF.

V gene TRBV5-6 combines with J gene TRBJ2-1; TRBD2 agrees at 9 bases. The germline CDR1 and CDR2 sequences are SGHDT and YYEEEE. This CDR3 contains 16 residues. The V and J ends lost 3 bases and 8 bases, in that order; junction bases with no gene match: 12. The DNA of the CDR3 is TGTGCCAGCAGCTCCCTTTTGAAGCGGGGGGAAGATGAGCAGTTCTTC. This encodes CASSSLLKRGEDEQFF.

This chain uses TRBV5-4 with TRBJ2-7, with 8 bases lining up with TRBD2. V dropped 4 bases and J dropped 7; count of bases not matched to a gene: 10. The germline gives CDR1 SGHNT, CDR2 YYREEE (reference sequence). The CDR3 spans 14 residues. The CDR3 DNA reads TGTGCCAGCAGCCCGGGACTAGTAATTGAAGAGCAGTACTTC. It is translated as CASSPGLVIEEQYF.

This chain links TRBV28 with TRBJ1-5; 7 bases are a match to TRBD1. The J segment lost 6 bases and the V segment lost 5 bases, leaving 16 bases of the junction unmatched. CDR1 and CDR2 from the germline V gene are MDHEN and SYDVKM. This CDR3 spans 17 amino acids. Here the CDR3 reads CASSTARRDRPFQPQHF. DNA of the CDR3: TGTGCCAGCAGTACCGCTCGCCGGGACAGACCTTTTCAGCCCCAGCATTTT.

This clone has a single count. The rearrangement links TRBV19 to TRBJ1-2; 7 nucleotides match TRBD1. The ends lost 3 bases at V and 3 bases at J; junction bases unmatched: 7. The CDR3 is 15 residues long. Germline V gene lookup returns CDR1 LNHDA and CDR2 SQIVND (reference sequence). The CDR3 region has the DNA TGTGCCAGTAGTATCGACAGGGCCCCTTACTATGGCTACACCTTC. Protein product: CASSIDRAPYYGYTF.

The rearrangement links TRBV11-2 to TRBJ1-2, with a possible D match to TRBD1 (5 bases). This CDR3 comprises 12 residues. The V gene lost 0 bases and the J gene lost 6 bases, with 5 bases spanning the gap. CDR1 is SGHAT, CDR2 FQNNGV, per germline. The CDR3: CASSLEGDGYTF. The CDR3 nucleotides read TGTGCCAGCAGCTTAGAAGGGGATGGCTACACCTTC.

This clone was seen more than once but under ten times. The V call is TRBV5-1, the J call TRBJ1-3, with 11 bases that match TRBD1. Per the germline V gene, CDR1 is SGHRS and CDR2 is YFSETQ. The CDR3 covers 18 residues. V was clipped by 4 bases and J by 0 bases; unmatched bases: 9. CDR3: CASSKGDRGFGSGNTIYF. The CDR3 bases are TGCGCCAGCAGCAAAGGGGACAGGGGGTTCGGCTCTGGAAACACCATATATTTT.

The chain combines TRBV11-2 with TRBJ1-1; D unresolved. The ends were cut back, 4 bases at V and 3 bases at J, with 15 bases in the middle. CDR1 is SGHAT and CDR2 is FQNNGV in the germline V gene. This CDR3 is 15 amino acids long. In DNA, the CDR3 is TGTGCCAGCAGCTACAACCCCGGCGGGGACACTGAAGCTTTCTTT. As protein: CASSYNPGGDTEAFF.

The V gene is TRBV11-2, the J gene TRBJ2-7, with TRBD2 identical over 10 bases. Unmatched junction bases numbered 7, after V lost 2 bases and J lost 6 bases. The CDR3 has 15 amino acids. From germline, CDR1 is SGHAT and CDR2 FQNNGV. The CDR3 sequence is CASSLLKREGAEQYF. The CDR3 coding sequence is TGTGCCAGCAGCTTATTGAAGCGGGAGGGTGCCGAGCAGTACTTC.

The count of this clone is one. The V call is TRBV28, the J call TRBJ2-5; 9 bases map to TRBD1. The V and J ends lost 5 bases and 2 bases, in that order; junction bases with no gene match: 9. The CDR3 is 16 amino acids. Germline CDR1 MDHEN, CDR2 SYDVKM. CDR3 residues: CASSPAGTGPQETQYF. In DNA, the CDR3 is TGTGCCAGCAGTCCGGCGGGGACAGGGCCTCAAGAGACCCAGTACTTC.

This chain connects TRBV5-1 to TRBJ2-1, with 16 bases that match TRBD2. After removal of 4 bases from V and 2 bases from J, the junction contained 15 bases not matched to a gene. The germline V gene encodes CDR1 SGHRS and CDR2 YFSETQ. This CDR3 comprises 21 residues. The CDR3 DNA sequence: TGCGCCAGCAGCCTGAAACCGGTCGGGACTAGCGGGAGGGTGCCCTACAATGAGCAGTTCTTC. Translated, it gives CASSLKPVGTSGRVPYNEQFF. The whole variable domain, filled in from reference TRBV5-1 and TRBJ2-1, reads KAGVTQTPRYLIKTRGQQVTLSCSPISGHRSVSWYQQTPGQGLQFLFEYFSETQRNKGNFPGRFSGRQFSNSRSEMNVSTLELGDSALYLCASSLKPVGTSGRVPYNEQFFGPGTRLTVL.

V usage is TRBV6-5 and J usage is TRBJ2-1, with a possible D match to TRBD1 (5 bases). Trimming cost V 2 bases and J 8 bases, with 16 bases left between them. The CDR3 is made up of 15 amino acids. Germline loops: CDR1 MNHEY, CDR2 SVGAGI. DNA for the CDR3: TGTGCCAGCAGTTACGAGGCAGGGCTAAGGGATGAGCAGTTCTTC. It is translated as CASSYEAGLRDEQFF.

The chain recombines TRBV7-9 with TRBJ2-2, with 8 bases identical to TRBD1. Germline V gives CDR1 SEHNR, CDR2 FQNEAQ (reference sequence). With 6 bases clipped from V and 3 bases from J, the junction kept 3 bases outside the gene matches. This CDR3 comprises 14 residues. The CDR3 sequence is CASRTGADTGELFF. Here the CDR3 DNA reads TGTGCCAGCAGGACAGGGGCGGACACCGGGGAGCTGTTTTTT.

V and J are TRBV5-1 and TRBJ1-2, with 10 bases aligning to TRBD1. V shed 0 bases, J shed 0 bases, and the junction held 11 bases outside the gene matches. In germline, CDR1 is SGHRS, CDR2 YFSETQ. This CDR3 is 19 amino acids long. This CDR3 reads CASSLDPGQGTRTNYGYTF. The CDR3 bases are TGCGCCAGCAGCTTGGACCCGGGACAGGGGACCCGCACTAACTATGGCTACACCTTC.

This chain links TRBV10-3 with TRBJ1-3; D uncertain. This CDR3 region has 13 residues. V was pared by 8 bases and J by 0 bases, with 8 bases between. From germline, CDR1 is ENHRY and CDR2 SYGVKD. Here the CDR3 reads CAILTNSGNTIYF. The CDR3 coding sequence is TGTGCCATCCTTACTAACTCTGGAAACACCATATATTTT.

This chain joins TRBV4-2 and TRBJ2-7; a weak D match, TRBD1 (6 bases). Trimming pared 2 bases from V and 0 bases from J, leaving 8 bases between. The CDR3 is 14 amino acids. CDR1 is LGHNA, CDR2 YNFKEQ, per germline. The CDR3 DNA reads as TGTGCCAGCAGCCAAACGGACAGCTCCTACGAGCAGTACTTC. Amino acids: CASSQTDSSYEQYF.

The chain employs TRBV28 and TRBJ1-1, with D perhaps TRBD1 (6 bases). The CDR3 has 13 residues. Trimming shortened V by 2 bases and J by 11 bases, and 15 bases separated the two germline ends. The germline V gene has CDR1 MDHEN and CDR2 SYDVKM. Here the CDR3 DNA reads TGTGCCAGCAGTTTAACGTCCGGACAGACGGCTTTCTTT. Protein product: CASSLTSGQTAFF.

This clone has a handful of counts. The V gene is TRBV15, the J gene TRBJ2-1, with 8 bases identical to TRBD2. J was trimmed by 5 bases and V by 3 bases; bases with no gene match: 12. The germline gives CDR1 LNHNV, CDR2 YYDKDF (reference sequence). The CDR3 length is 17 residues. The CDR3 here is CATSRGLGSGVDNEQFF. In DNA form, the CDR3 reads TGTGCCACCAGCAGGGGACTGGGTAGCGGGGTAGACAATGAGCAGTTCTTC.

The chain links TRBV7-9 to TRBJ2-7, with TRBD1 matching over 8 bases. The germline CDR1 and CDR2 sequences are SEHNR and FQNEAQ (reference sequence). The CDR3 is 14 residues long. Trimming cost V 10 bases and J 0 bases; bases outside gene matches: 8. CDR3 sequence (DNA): TGTGCCACCATTACAACAGGGGGCTCCTACGAGCAGTACTTC. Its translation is CATITTGGSYEQYF. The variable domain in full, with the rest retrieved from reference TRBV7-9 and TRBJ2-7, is DTGVSQNPRHKITKRGQNVTFRCDPISEHNRLYWYRQTLGQGPEFLTYFQNEAQLEKSRLLSDRFSAERPKGSFSTLEIQRTEQGDSAMYLCATITTGGSYEQYFGPGTRLTVT.

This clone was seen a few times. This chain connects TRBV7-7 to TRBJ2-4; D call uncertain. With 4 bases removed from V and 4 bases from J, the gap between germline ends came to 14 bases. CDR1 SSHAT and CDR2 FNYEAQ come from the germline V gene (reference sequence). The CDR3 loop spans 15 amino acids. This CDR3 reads CASSSSPPRKNIQYF. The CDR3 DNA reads TGTGCCAGCAGCTCAAGCCCCCCGCGGAAAAACATTCAGTACTTC.

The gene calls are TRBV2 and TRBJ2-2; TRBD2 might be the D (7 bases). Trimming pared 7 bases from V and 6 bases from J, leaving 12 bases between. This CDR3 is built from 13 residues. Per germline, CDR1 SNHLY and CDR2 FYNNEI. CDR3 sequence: CASKGGFPGELFF. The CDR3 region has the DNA TGTGCCAGCAAGGGGGGGTTCCCCGGGGAGCTGTTTTTT.

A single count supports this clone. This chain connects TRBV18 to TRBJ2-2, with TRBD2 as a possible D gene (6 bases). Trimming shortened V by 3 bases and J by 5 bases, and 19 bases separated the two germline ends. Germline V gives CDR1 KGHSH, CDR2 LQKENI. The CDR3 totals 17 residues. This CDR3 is CASSPGLNGRRTGELFF. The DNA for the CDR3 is TGTGCCAGCTCACCGGGTCTAAACGGGAGAAGGACCGGGGAGCTGTTTTTT.

The CDR3 sequence: CASSALAGGTDTQYF. The CDR3 DNA follows: TGTGCCAGCAGTGCACTGGCAGGGGGGACAGATACGCAGTATTTT. The chain couples TRBV6-1 to TRBJ2-3; the D gene is possibly TRBD1 (7 bases). Germline V gene sequence: CDR1 MNHNS, CDR2 SASEGT. V lost 4 bases and J 3 bases, leaving 14 bases between the germline ends. The CDR3 extends over 15 amino acids.

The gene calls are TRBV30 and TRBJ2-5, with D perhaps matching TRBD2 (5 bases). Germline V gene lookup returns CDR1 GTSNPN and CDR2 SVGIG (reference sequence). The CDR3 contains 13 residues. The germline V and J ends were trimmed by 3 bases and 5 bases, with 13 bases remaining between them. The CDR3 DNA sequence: TGTGCCTGGAGGCAATTAGGGAGCGAGACCCAGTACTTC. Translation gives CAWRQLGSETQYF. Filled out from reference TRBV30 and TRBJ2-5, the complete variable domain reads SQTIHQWPATLVQPVGSPLSLECTVEGTSNPNLYWYRQAAGRGLQLLFYSVGIGQISSEVPQNLSASRPQDRQFILSSKKLLLSDSGFYLCAWRQLGSETQYFGPGTRLLVL.